This TCR beta chain was sequenced for a study of T cell clonality in common variable immunodeficiency. Sequencing was performed with immunoSEQ multiplex PCR; in TCRdb, only in-frame clones are kept and a portion is missing. The sample includes around 34,000 clones, none of them occurring once. This clone showed up many times. The antigen is not known. The CDR3 is cut off 3 residues early in the read; its end comes from the germline J gene. CDR1 is GTSNPN and CDR2 is SVGIG in the germline V gene (reference sequence). The CDR3 is 14 residues long. The trim removed 0 bases at V and 7 bases at J, leaving 5 bases unmatched. Study-level points and caveats: Fewer TCRbeta clones were shared among CVID subjects than controls. Reportedly, TCR beta sequences from common variable immunodeficiency showed fewer deletions and N-nucleotide insertions.

V is TRBV30 and J is TRBJ2-1; 8 bases fit TRBD2. The specimen was peripheral blood mononuclear cells. The receptor comes from a person aged 18-70 years in good health. CDR3 residues: CAWSVGAGVNEQFF. CDR3 bases read: TGTGCCTGGAGTGTAGGAGCGGGAGTGAATGAG.